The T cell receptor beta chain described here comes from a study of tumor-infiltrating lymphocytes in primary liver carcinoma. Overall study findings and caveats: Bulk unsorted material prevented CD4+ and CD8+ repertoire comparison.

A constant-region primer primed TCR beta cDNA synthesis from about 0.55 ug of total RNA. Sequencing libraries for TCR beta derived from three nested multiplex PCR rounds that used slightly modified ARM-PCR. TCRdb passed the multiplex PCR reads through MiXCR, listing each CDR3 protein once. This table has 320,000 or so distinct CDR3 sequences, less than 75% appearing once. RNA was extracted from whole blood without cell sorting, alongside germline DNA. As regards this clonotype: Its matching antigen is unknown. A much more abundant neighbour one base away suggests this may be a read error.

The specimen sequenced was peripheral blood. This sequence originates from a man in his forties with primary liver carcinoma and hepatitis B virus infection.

The CDR3 nucleotides read TGCAGCGTTGAAGATCATGGGCAGTGTGAGGCTTTCTTT. This translates into CSVEDHGQCEAFF. The rearrangement uses TRBV29-1 and TRBJ1-1; D call uncertain. V lost 0 bases and J lost 11, with 16 bases in between. The CDR3 is 13 amino acids. Per the germline V gene, CDR1 is SQVTM and CDR2 is ANQGSEA.